This TCR beta chain is from a study of vaccination and CD4 T cells after COVID-19. With respect to this clonotype: The antigen is unknown.

The V end was cut by 2 bases, the J end by 5 bases, with 13 bases between. The CDR3 consists of 14 residues. Germline V gene data show CDR1 as SEHNR and CDR2 as FQNEAQ (reference sequence). Treatment noted: approximately nine-day PBMC culture with coronavirus spike peptide pools or control peptides (ViraFEST assay). Sequenced with the Oncomine TCR Beta short-read assay was DNA taken from cultured CD4+ T cells. Using its own MiXCR run on the PCR reads, TCRdb lists one record per CDR3 protein. The sample holds approximately 12,000 distinct CDR3 sequences, 38% seen once. The rearrangement joins TRBV7-9 to TRBJ2-7; D may be TRBD2 (5 bases). Material: cultured CD4+ T cells from blood. The clonotype comes from a human donor with COVID-19. The CDR3 nucleotides read TGTGCCAGCAGCTTATCCCGGGGTGGTGACGAGCAGTACTTC. Encoded protein: CASSLSRGGDEQYF. Supplemented by reference TRBV7-9 and TRBJ2-7, the full variable domain reads DTGVSQNPRHKITKRGQNVTFRCDPISEHNRLYWYRQTLGQGPEFLTYFQNEAQLEKSRLLSDRFSAERPKGSFSTLEIQRTEQGDSAMYLCASSLSRGGDEQYFGPGTRLTVT.